Below, one T cell receptor beta chain is given with its context. Its specificity is not known. Gene names are the mouse ones. The read halts 4 residues ahead of the CDR3 end, with the missing end drawn from the germline J gene. The data originate from a study of CD8+ T cells in alopecia areata. Study information: Skin was taken from roughly 6-12-month-old C3H/HeJ graft donors that had spontaneous alopecia and grafted onto approximately 7-11-week-old female C3H/HeJ mice. Study-level findings and limits: Higher clonality was seen in lesional scalp than in normal scalp, especially in alopecia totalis/universalis. Resident alphabeta T cells of normal skin are also sequenced in scalp samples. Although TCR sharing was seen in mice, sharing across patients was less clear, possibly for HLA-related reasons.

Following RNA extraction, reverse transcription yielded cDNA that acted as the sequencing template. Here immunoSEQ multiplex PCR was the method, and the copy in TCRdb shows in-frame clones only, minus some. This sample carries some 120,000 clones, none of them present only once. The CDR3 contains 15 residues. Trimming removed 4 bases from V and 1 base from J; junction bases left unmatched: 3. The V gene's germline CDR1 is NNHDY and CDR2 SYVADS. The genes are TRBV13-3 and TRBJ2-4; TRBD2 agrees at 10 bases. Sequences were obtained from lesional skin. This sequence originates from a C3H/HeJ mouse with alopecia areata. MHC haplotype of the mouse line: H2-k. The CDR3 protein is CASSPDWGRQNTLYF. The part of the CDR3 DNA that was read is TGTGCCAGCAGTCCGGACTGGGGGCGTCAAAAC.